The 10 T cell receptor beta chains given below trace back to one sample, sequenced in a study of response to subunit inactivated influenza vaccine. TCRdb called the RT-PCR reads again in MiXCR, with one record for every CDR3 protein. The sample lists 300,000 to 350,000 distinct CDR3 sequences; around a fifth were seen once. The source material was PBMCs from blood, sampled less than 22 months after vaccination. These TCRs come from a man aged 50 to 69 who received an inactivated influenza vaccine.

Many counts were recorded for this clonotype. DNA for the CDR3: TGTGCCAGCAGTCCTGGACAGGCCTCAAACTATCAGCCCCAGCATTTT. This gives the protein CASSPGQASNYQPQHF. The chain uses TRBV12-3 or TRBV12-4 and TRBJ1-5, with 7 bases lining up with TRBD1. Germline trimming cut 5 bases from V and 5 bases from J; bases unmatched to any gene: 12. There are 16 residues in the CDR3.

This clonotype was detected only a few times. The chain carries TRBV20-1 and TRBJ2-7; 8 bases fit TRBD1. Germline trimming cut 5 bases from V and 5 bases from J; bases unmatched to any gene: 11. CDR3 length: 14 residues. The germline V gene encodes CDR1 DFQATT and CDR2 SNEGSKA (reference sequence). The CDR3 loop is CSAFRGRGKDEQYF. The DNA for the CDR3 is TGCAGTGCTTTCAGGGGGCGCGGGAAGGACGAGCAGTACTTC.

This clonotype was detected a few times. The rearrangement links TRBV28 to TRBJ2-3; the D is unclear. Trimming removed 6 bases at V and 2 bases at J, with 18 bases between. The CDR3 covers 16 residues. The germline V gene has CDR1 MDHEN and CDR2 SYDVKM. CDR3: CASRGIYSPSTDTQYF. CDR3 nucleotides: TGTGCCAGCAGGGGGATATACTCACCGTCCACAGATACGCAGTATTTT.

Comments on this clonotype: One end of the junction is discordant with germline, which a read error may explain. The chain combines TRBV5-1 with TRBJ2-1, with D maybe TRBD2 (6 bases). The CDR3 is 15 residues long. Germline V gene lookup returns CDR1 SGHRS and CDR2 YFSETQ. CDR3: CAGSLAAGFYNEQFF. The CDR3 coding sequence is TGCGCCGGCAGCTTGGCGGCGGGATTCTACAATGAGCAGTTCTTC. Full variable domain (rest looked up from reference TRBV5-1 and TRBJ2-1): KAGVTQTPRYLIKTRGQQVTLSCSPISGHRSVSWYQQTPGQGLQFLFEYFSETQRNKGNFPGRFSGRQFSNSRSEMNVSTLELGDSALYLCAGSLAAGFYNEQFFGPGTRLTVL.

The chain joins TRBV10-3 to TRBJ2-5; TRBD2 aligns across 13 bases. Germline V gene sequence: CDR1 ENHRY, CDR2 SYGVKD. V shed 6 bases, J shed 5 bases, and the junction held 9 bases outside the gene matches. CDR3 length: 16 residues. The CDR3 spells CAISGTSGTSGETQYF. The DNA for the CDR3 is TGTGCCATCAGCGGGACTAGCGGGACCTCGGGGGAGACCCAGTACTTC.

This clonotype was picked up a small number of times. The rearrangement joins TRBV15 to TRBJ1-2; TRBD1 matches at 8 bases. CDR1 and CDR2 from the germline V gene are LNHNV and YYDKDF (reference sequence). The J segment lost 8 bases and the V segment lost 0 bases, leaving 11 bases of the junction unmatched. The CDR3 covers 16 residues. CDR3 in amino acids: CATSRDRGQAGGGYTF. The CDR3 DNA reads TGTGCCACCAGCAGAGATAGGGGACAGGCCGGGGGCGGCTACACCTTC.

Many counts were recorded for this clonotype. The V call is TRBV12-3 or TRBV12-4, the J call TRBJ1-6; D is unclear. Trimming took 6 bases from V and 16 from J, leaving 22 bases between them. This CDR3 is 14 amino acids long. The CDR3 coding sequence is TGTGCCAGCAGCGCCCTCCTCGGCCGTCCTCTACTCCACTTT. This sequence encodes CASSALLGRPLLHF.

The DNA for the CDR3 is TGTGCCAGCAGCTCGGACAGTTTTAATGAAAAACTGTTTTTT. This gives the protein CASSSDSFNEKLFF. V and J are TRBV7-9 and TRBJ1-4; tentatively, D is TRBD1 (6 bases). The germline V and J ends were trimmed by 4 bases and 4 bases, with 10 bases remaining between them. Germline V gives CDR1 SEHNR, CDR2 FQNEAQ (reference sequence). There are 14 residues in the CDR3.

The table lists this clonotype with a few counts. The CDR3 carries no conserved terminal phenylalanine or tryptophan, so it likely arises from a read error. The DNA is left out, because the CDR3 cannot be placed on it with certainty; the CDR3 is given as TCRdb lists it. The CDR3 reads CSARDSVGLTLGV. The V and J genes are TRBV20-1 and TRBJ1-1; the tabulated D call, TRBD1, remains unverified against the DNA. The CDR3 totals 13 residues, both ends included. CDR1 is DFQATT, CDR2 SNEGSKA, per germline (reference sequence).

The sample holds many counts of this clonotype. This chain uses TRBV3-1 with TRBJ1-1; D is undetermined. The V gene's germline CDR1 is LGHDT and CDR2 YNNKEL (reference sequence). V was pared by 5 bases and J by 3 bases, with 13 bases between. The length of the CDR3 is 14 residues. The CDR3 nucleotides are TGTGCCAGCAGCGGCCTTTGGGGAGACACTGAAGCTTTCTTT. It specifies CASSGLWGDTEAFF.